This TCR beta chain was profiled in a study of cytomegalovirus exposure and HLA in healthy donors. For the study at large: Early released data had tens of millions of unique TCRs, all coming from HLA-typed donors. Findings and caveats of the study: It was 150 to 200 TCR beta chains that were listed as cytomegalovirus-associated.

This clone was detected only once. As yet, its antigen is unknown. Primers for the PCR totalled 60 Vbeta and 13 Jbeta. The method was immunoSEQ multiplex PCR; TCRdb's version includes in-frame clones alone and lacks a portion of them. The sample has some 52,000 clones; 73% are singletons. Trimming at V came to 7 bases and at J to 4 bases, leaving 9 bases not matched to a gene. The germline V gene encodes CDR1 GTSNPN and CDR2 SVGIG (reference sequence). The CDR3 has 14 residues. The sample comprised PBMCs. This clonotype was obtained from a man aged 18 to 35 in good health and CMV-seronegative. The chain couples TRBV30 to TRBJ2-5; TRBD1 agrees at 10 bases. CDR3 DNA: TGTGCCTCCACGACCGGGACAGGGGTAGAGACCCAGTACTTC. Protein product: CASTTGTGVETQYF.